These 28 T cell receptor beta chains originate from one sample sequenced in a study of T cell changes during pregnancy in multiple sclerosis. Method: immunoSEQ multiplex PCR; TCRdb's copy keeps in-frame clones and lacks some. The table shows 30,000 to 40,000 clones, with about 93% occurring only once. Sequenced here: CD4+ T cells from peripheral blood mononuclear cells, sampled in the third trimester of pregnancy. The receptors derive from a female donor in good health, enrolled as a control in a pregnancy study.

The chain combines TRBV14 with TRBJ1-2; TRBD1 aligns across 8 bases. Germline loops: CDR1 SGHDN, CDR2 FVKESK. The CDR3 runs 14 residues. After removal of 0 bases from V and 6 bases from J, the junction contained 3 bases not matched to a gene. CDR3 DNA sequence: TGTGCCAGCAGCCAAGAGGGACAGGTTCATGGCTACACCTTC. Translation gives CASSQEGQVHGYTF.

This CDR3 reads CASSGTSGPSYEQYF. DNA for the CDR3: TGTGCCAGCAGTGGGACTAGCGGGCCATCCTACGAGCAGTACTTC. V and J are TRBV6-1 and TRBJ2-7, with 11 bases identical to TRBD2. The CDR3 is made up of 15 amino acids. J was trimmed by 1 base and V by 4 bases; bases with no gene match: 3. Germline-derived CDR1 and CDR2 are MNHNS and SASEGT.

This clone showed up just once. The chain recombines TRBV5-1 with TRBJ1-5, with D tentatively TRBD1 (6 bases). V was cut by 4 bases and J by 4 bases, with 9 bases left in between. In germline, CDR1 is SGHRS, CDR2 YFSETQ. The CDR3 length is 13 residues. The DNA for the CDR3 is TGCGCCAGCAGCGGTGGACAGAATCAGCCCCAGCATTTT. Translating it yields CASSGGQNQPQHF.

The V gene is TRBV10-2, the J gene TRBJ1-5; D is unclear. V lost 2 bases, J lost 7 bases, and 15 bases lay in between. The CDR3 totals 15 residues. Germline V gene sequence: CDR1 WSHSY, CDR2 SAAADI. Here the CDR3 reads CASSENSLGGQPQHF. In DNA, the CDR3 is TGCGCCAGCAGTGAGAACTCCTTGGGAGGGCAGCCCCAGCATTTT.

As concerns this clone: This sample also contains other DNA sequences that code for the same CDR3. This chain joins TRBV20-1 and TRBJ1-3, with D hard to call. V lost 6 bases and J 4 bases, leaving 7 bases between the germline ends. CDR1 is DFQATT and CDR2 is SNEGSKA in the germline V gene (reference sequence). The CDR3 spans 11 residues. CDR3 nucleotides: TGCAGTGCACCCAGAGGAAACACCATATATTTT. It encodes CSAPRGNTIYF.

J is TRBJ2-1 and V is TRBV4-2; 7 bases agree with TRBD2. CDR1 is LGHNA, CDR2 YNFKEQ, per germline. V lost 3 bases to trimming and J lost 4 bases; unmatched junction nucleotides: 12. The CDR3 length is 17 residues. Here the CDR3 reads CASSHASRGDGYNEQFF. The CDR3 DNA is TGTGCCAGCAGCCACGCCTCTCGGGGGGACGGATACAATGAGCAGTTCTTC.

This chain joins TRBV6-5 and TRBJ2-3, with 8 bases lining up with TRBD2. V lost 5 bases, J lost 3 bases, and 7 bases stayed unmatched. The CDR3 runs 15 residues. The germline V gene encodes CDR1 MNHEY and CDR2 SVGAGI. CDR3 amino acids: CASSTTTSVTDTQYF. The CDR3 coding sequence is TGTGCCAGCAGTACTACGACTAGCGTAACAGATACGCAGTATTTT.

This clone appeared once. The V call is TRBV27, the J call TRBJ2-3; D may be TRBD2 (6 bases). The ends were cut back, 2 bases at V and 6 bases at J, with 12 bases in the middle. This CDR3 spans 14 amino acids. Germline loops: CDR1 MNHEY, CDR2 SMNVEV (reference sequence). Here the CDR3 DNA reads TGTGCCAGCAGTTTAGGTAGCGGAGGGGATACGCAGTATTTT. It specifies CASSLGSGGDTQYF.

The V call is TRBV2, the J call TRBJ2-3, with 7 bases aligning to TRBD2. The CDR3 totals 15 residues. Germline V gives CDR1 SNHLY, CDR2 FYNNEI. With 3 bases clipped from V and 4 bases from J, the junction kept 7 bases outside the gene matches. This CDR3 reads CASSDRGSGADTQYF. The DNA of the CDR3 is TGTGCCAGCAGTGATCGCGGGAGTGGCGCAGATACGCAGTATTTT.

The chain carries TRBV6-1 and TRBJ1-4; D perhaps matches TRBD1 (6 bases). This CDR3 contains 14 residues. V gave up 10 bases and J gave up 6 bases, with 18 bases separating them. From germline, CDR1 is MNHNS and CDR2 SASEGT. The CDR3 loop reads CATWTARRDEKLFF. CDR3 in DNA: TGTGCCACTTGGACAGCCCGGAGAGATGAAAAACTGTTTTTT.

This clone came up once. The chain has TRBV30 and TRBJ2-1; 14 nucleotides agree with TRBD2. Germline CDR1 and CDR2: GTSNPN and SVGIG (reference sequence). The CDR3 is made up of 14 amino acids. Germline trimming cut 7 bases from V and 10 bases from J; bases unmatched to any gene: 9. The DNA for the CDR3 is TGTGCCTACACCGGGACTAGCGGGGGTAGGGAGCAGTTCTTC. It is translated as CAYTGTSGGREQFF.

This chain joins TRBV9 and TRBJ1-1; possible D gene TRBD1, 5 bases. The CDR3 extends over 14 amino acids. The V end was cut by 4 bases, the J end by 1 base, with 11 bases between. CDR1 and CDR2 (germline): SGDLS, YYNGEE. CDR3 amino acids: CASSPFGGNTEAFF. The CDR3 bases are TGTGCCAGCAGCCCGTTCGGGGGGAACACTGAAGCTTTCTTT. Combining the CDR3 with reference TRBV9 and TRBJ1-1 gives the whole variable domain DSGVTQTPKHLITATGQRVTLRCSPRSGDLSVYWYQQSLDQGLQFLIQYYNGEERAKGNILERFSAQQFPDLHSELNLSSLELGDSALYFCASSPFGGNTEAFFGQGTRLTVV.

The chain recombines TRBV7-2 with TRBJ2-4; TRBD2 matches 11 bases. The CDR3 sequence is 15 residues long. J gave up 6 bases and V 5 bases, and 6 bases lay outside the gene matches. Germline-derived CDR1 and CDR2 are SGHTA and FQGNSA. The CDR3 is CASSRTSGWGNIQYF. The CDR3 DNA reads TGTGCCAGCAGCCGGACTAGCGGGTGGGGAAACATTCAGTACTTC.

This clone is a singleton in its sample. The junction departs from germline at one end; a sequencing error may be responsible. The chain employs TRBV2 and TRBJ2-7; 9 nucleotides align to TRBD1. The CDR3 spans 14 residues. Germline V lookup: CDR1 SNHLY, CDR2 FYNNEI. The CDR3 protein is CAGRGTGGRYEQYF. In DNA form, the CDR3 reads TGTGCCGGCAGGGGAACAGGGGGCAGGTACGAGCAGTACTTC.

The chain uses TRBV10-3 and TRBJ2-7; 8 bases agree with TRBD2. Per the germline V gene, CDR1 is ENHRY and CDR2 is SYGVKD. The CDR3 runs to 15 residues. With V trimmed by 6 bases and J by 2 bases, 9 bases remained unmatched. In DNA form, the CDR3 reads TGTGCCATCAGAATGGCGGGAGGACAAACCTACGAGCAGTACTTC. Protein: CAIRMAGGQTYEQYF.

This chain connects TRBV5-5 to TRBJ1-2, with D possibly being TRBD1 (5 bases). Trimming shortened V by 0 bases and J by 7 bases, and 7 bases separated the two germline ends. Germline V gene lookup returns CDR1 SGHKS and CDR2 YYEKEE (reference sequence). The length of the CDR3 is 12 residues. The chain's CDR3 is CASSLDRRGYTF. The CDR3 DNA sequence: TGTGCCAGCAGCTTGGACAGGCGTGGCTACACCTTC.

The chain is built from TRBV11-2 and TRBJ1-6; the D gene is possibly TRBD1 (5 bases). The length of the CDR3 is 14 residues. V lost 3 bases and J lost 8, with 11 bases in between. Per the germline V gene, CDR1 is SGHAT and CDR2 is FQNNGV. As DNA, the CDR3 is TGTGCCAGCAGCTTGACAGAATCCGATTCACCCCTCCACTTT. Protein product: CASSLTESDSPLHF. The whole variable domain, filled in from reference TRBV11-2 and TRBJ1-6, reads EAGVAQSPRYKIIEKRQSVAFWCNPISGHATLYWYQQILGQGPKLLIQFQNNGVVDDSQLPKDRFSAERLKGVDSTLKIQPAKLEDSAVYLCASSLTESDSPLHFGNGTRLTVT.

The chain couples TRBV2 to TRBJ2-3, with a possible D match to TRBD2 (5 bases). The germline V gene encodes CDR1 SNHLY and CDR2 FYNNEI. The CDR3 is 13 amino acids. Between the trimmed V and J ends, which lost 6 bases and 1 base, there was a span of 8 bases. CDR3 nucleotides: TGTGCCAGCAGCGTCGGGGGCACAGATACGCAGTATTTT. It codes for CASSVGGTDTQYF.

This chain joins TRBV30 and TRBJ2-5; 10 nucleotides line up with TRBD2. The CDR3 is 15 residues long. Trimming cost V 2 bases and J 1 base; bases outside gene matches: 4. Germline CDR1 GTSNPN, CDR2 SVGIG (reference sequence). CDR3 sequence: CAWSLLAGVQETQYF. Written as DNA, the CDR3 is TGTGCCTGGAGTCTTCTAGCGGGGGTCCAAGAGACCCAGTACTTC.

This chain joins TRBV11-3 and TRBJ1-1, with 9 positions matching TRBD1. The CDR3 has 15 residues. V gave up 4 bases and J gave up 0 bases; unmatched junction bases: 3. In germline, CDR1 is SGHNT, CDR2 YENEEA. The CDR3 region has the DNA TGTGCCAGCAGCTCTAGACAGGGGGTGAACACTGAAGCTTTCTTT. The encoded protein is CASSSRQGVNTEAFF.

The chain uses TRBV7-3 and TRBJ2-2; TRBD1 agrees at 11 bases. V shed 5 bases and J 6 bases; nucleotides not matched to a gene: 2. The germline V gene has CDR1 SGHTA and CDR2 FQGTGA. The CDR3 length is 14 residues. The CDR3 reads CASSGTGGAGELFF. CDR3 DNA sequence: TGTGCCAGCAGCGGGACAGGGGGGGCCGGGGAGCTGTTTTTT.

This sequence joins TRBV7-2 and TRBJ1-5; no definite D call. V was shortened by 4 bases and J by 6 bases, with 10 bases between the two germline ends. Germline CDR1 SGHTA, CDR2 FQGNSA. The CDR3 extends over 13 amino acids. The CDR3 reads CASSSRLAQPQHF. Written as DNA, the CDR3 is TGTGCCAGCAGCTCTAGGCTTGCTCAGCCCCAGCATTTT.

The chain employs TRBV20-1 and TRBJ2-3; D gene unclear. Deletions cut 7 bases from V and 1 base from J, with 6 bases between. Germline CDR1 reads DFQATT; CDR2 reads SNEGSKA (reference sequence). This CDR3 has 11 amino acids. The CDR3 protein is CSGLRTDTQYF. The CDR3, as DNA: TGCAGTGGACTGCGCACAGATACGCAGTATTTT.

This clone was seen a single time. The CDR3 region has the DNA TGTGCCAGCAGCGGATCTGCGGGGCCGCCCTACAATGAGCAGTTCTTC. This encodes CASSGSAGPPYNEQFF. The V gene is TRBV9, the J gene TRBJ2-1, with D possibly matching TRBD2 (6 bases). Germline V CDR1 and CDR2: SGDLS, YYNGEE. V dropped 3 bases and J dropped 2 bases, with 15 bases sitting between them. The CDR3 is 16 residues long.

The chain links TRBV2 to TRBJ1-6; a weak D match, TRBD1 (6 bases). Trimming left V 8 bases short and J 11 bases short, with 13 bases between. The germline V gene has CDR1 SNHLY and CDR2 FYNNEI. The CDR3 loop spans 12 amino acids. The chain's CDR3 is CASYNRDTPLHF. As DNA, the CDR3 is TGTGCCAGCTACAACAGGGACACACCCCTCCACTTT.

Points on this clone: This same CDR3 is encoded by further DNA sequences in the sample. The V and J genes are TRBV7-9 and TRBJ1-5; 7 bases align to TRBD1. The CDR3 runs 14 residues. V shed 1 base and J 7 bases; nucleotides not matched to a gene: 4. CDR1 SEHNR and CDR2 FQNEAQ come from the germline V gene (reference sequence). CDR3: CASSLGQGGQPQHF. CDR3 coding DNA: TGTGCCAGCAGCTTAGGACAGGGCGGCCAGCCCCAGCATTTT.

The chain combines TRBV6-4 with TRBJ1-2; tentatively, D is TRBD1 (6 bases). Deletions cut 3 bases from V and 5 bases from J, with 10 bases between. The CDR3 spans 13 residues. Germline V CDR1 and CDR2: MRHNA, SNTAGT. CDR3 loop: CASSDWDTYGYTF. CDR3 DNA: TGTGCCAGCAGTGATTGGGACACTTATGGCTACACCTTC.

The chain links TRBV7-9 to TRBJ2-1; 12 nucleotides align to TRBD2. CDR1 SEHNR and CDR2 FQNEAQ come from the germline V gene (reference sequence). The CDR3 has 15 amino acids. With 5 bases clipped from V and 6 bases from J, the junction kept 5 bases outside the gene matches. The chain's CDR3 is CASSTLAGGSNEQFF. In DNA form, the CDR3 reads TGTGCCAGCAGCACACTAGCGGGAGGTTCCAATGAGCAGTTCTTC.